This T cell receptor (beta chain) was sequenced for a study of T cell responses to AZD1222 COVID-19 vaccine. The CDR3 runs 14 residues. Germline V gene data show CDR1 as MNHEY and CDR2 as SMNVEV (reference sequence). Trimming took off 3 bases at V and 5 bases at J, with 11 bases between the two ends. Repertoires were generated with immunoSEQ multiplex PCR, while TCRdb's copy carries only in-frame clones and drops some. Here the sample spans roughly 150,000 clones, roughly 91% being singletons. The source of this sequence is an adult in good health. The input for sequencing was peripheral blood, taken on day 0 of AZD1222 vaccination. This chain links TRBV27 with TRBJ2-1; D remains ambiguous. The CDR3 is CASSFRQENNEQFF. The CDR3 DNA reads TGTGCCAGCAGTTTCCGGCAGGAGAACAATGAGCAGTTCTTC.